The present TCR beta chain was sequenced within a study of tumor-infiltrating lymphocytes in primary liver carcinoma. About this clonotype itself: The antigen is not known.

Joint extraction of RNA and DNA used about 17-32 mg of bulk tissue that was unsorted. Patients carried chronic HBV infection without prior treatment. Study findings and constraints: Roughly 7-25% of top clones, and no more, occurred in all five tumor regions.

Using a constant-region primer together with ProtoScript II reverse transcriptase, TCR beta cDNA was made from roughly 540 ng of total RNA. ARM-PCR, slightly modified, supplied the TCR beta libraries through three nested multiplex PCR rounds. Each of the first two PCR rounds ran roughly 10 cycles with TRBV1-TRBV30 forward and C-beta reverse primers. MiXCR, applied by TCRdb to the multiplex PCR reads, yields one record per CDR3 protein. The data contain approximately 110,000 distinct CDR3 sequences, 64% of them singletons. Trimming removed 4 bases from V and 11 bases from J, with 20 bases in between. There are 14 residues in the CDR3. Looked up from germline, CDR1 is SGHNT and CDR2 is YENEEA.

Sequenced sample: liver tumor tissue from sampling region 3. The subset is: tumor region T3, left-lateral pole. The chain is built from TRBV11-3 and TRBJ1-1; possible D gene TRBD1, 5 bases. The source of this sequence is a woman between 55 and 75 years old with primary liver carcinoma and hepatitis B virus infection. The CDR3 DNA sequence: TGTGCCAGCAGCTCTAGAGGAGGGGAGGTACGCGCTTTCTTT. This translates into CASSSRGGEVRAFF.